This TCR beta chain was captured in a study of T-cell memory formation after mild COVID-19. Findings and limits, study-wide: Memory sampled before infection contained some responding clones, suggesting cross-reactive memory joined. Mainly CM and EM harbored the contracting CD4+ clones; mainly EMRA harbored the CD8+ ones.

The authors produced TCR alpha and TCR beta cDNA libraries with sample barcodes and UMIs by 5'RACE using constant-segment primers. TCRdb itself ran the 5' RACE reads through MiXCR, one entry per CDR3 protein. The sample yields around 370,000 distinct CDR3 sequences, around a fifth seen once. With regard to this clonotype: As yet, its antigen is unknown.

This CDR3 is 17 amino acids long. The germline gives CDR1 LNHDA, CDR2 SQIVND (reference sequence). J was trimmed by 3 bases and V by 1 base; bases with no gene match: 10. Sequencing was done on a sample of PBMCs or a T cell subset sorted from them (not recorded which). The chain couples TRBV19 to TRBJ2-3, with 7 bases matching TRBD1. This clonotype was obtained from an adult woman who had mild COVID-19 (a few samples of this study predate the infection). Cell type and time point are not known. Written as DNA, the CDR3 is TGTGCCAGTAGTATAGGCTTTCGGACAGGTCTGACAGATACGCAGTATTTT. Protein sequence: CASSIGFRTGLTDTQYF. The complete variable domain, with remaining parts taken from reference TRBV19 and TRBJ2-3, reads DGGITQSPKYLFRKEGQNVTLSCEQNLNHDAMYWYRQDPGQGLRLIYYSQIVNDFQKGDIAEGYSVSREKKESFPLTVTSAQKNPTAFYLCASSIGFRTGLTDTQYFGPGTRLTVL.